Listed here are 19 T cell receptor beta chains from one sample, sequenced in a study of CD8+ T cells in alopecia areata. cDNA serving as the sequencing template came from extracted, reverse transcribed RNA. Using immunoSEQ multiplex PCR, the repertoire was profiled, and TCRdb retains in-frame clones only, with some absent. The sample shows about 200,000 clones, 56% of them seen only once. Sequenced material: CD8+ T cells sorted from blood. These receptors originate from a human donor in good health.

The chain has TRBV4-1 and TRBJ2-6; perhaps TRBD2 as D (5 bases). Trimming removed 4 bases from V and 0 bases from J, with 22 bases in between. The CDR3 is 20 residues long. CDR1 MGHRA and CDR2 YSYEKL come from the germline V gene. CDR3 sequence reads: CASSLMGFRDTYSGANVLTF. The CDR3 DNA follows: TGCGCCAGCAGCCTGATGGGGTTCCGGGATACTTACTCTGGGGCCAACGTCCTGACTTTC.

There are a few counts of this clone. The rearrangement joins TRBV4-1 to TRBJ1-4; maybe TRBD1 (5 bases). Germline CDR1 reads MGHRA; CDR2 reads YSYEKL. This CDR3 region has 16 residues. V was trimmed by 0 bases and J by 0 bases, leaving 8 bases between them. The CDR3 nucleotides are TGCGCCAGCAGCCAAGAGACGGGGGCAACTAATGAAAAACTGTTTTTT. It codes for CASSQETGATNEKLFF.

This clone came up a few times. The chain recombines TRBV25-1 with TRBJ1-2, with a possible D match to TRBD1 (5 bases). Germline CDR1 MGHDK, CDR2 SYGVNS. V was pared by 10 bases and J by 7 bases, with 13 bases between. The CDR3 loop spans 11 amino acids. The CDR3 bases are TGTGCCACCTCAGCAGGGTCTGGCTACACCTTC. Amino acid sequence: CATSAGSGYTF.

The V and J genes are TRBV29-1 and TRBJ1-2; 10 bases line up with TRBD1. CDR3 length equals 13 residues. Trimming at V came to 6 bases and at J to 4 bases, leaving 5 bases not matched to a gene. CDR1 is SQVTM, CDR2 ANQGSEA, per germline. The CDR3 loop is CSVLGQGIYGYTF. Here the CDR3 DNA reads TGCAGCGTGCTGGGACAGGGGATCTATGGCTACACCTTC.

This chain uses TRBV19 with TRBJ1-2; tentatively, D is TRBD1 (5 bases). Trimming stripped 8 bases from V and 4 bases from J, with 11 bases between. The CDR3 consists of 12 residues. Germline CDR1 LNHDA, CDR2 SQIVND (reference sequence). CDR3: CASQQVAYGYTF. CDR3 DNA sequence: TGTGCCAGTCAACAGGTGGCCTATGGCTACACCTTC.

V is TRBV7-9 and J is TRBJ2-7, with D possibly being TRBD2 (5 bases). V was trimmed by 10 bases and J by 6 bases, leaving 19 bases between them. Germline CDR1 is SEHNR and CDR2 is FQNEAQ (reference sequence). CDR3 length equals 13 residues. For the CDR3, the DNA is TGTGCCATACGTGTGGGCCCCGGAGGCGAGCAGTACTTC. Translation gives CAIRVGPGGEQYF.

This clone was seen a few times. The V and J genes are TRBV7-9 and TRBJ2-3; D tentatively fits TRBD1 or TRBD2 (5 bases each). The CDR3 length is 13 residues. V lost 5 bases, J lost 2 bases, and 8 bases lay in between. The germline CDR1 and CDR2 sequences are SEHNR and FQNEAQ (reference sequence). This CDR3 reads CASSRDLTDTQYF. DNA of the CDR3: TGTGCCAGCAGCCGGGACCTCACAGATACGCAGTATTTT.

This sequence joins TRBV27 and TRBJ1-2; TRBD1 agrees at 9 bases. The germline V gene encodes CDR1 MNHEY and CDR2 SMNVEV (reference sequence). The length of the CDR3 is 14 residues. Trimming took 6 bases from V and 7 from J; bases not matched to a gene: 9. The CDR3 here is CASSLGTGFGGYTF. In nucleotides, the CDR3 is TGTGCCAGCAGCTTGGGGACAGGGTTTGGTGGCTACACCTTC.

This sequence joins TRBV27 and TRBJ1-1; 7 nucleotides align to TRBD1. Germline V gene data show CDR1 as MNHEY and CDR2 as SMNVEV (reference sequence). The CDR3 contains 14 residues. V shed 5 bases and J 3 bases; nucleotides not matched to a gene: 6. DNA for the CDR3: TGTGCCAGCAGTCCAGAGACAGGGTACACTGAAGCTTTCTTT. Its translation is CASSPETGYTEAFF.

The DNA of the CDR3 is TGCGCCAGCAGCATTGGACCGGGACAGGGGACGAACACTGAAGCTTTCTTT. It encodes CASSIGPGQGTNTEAFF. The chain links TRBV4-1 to TRBJ1-1, with 10 bases that match TRBD1. Trimming took 5 bases from V and 1 from J; bases not matched to a gene: 10. Germline V CDR1 and CDR2: MGHRA, YSYEKL. The CDR3 extends over 17 amino acids.

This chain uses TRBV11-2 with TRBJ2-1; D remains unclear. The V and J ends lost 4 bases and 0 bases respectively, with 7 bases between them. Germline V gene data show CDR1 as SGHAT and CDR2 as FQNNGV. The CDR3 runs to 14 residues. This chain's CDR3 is CASSSDFSYNEQFF. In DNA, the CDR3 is TGTGCCAGCAGCTCCGATTTCTCCTACAATGAGCAGTTCTTC.

CDR3 region: CSVEARGPDFDTQYF. The CDR3 DNA reads as TGCAGCGTTGAAGCAAGGGGGCCCGATTTCGATACGCAGTATTTT. This chain links TRBV29-1 with TRBJ2-3, with 7 bases identical to TRBD1. The trim removed 1 base at V and 6 bases at J, leaving 10 bases unmatched. Per the germline V gene, CDR1 is SQVTM and CDR2 is ANQGSEA. The CDR3 has 15 residues.

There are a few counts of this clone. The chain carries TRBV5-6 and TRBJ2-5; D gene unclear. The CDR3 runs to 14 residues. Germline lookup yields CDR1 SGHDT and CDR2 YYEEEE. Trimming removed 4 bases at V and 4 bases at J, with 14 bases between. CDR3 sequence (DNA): TGTGCCAGCAGCCTCATGGGCCCCCTAGAGACCCAGTACTTC. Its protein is CASSLMGPLETQYF. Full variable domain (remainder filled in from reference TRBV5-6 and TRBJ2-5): DAGVTQSPTHLIKTRGQQVTLRCSPKSGHDTVSWYQQALGQGPQFIFQYYEEEERQRGNFPDRFSGHQFPNYSSELNVNALLLGDSALYLCASSLMGPLETQYFGPGTRLLVL.

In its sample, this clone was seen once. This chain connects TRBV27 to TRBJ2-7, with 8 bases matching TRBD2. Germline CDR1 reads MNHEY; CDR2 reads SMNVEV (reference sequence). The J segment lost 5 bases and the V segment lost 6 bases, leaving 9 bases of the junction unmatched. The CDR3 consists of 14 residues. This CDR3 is CASSGGGVGHEQYF. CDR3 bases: TGTGCCAGCAGCGGGGGGGGCGTCGGGCACGAGCAGTACTTC.

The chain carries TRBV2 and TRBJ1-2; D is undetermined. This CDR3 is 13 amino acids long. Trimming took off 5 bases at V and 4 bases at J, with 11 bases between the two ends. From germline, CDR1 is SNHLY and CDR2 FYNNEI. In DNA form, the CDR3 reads TGTGCCAGCAGTCCGCAGCGTGGCTATGGCTACACCTTC. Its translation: CASSPQRGYGYTF. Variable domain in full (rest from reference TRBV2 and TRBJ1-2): EPEVTQTPSHQVTQMGQEVILRCVPISNHLYFYWYRQILGQKVEFLVSFYNNEISEKSEIFDDQFSVERPDGSNFTLKIRSTKLEDSAMYFCASSPQRGYGYTFGSGTRLTVV.

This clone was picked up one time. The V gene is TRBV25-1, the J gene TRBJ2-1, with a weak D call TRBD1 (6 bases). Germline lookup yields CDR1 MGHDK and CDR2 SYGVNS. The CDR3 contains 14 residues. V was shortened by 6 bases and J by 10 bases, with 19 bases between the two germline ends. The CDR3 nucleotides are TGTGCCAGCAGGGAACTATTACAGGGCAGCGAGCAGTTCTTC. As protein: CASRELLQGSEQFF.

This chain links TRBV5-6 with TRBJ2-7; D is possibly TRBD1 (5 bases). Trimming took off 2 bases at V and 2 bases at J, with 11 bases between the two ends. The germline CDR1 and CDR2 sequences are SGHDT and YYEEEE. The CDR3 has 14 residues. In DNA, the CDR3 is TGTGCCAGCAGCTTTTCCCAGGGAACCTACGAGCAGTACTTC. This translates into CASSFSQGTYEQYF. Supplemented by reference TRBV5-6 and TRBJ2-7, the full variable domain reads DAGVTQSPTHLIKTRGQQVTLRCSPKSGHDTVSWYQQALGQGPQFIFQYYEEEERQRGNFPDRFSGHQFPNYSSELNVNALLLGDSALYLCASSFSQGTYEQYFGPGTRLTVT.

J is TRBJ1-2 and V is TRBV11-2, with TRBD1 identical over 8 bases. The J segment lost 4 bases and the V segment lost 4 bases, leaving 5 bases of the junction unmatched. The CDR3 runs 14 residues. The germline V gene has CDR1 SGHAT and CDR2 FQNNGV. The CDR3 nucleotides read TGTGCCAGCAGCTCCGGGACAGGTGGCTATGGCTACACCTTC. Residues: CASSSGTGGYGYTF.

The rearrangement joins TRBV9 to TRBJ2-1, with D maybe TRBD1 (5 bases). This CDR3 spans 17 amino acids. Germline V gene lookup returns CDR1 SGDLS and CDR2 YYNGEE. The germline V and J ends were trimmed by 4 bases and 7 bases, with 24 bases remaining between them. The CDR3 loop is CASSSPLSTPQGNEQFF. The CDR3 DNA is TGTGCCAGCAGCTCCCCACTATCAACTCCCCAGGGAAATGAGCAGTTCTTC.